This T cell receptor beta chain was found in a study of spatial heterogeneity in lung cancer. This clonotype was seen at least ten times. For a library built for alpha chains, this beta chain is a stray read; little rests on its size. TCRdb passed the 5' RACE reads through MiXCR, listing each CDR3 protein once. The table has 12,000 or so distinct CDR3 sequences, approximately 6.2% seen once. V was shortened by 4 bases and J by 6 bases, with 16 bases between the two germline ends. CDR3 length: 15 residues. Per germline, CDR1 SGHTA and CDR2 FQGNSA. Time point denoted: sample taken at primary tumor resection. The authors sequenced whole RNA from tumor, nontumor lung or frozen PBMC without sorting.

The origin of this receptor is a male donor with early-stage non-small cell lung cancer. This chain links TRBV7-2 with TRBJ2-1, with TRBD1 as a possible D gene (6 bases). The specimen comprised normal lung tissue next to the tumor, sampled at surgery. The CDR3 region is CASSSPRGLVNEQFF. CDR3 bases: TGTGCCAGCAGCTCGCCCAGGGGCCTGGTCAATGAGCAGTTCTTC.